This TCR beta chain emerged from a study of vaccination and CD4 T cells after COVID-19. Study in general: SARS-CoV-2, HCoV-NL63, HCoV-OC43 and HCoV-229E supplied the overlapping spike peptides used to stimulate cells.

The assay that was used to sequence DNA from cultured CD4+ T cells was the Oncomine TCR Beta short-read assay. TCRdb independently ran MiXCR on the PCR reads; one entry per CDR3 protein. The table includes about 2,700 distinct CDR3 sequences, roughly 24% detected once. The length of the CDR3 is 15 residues. V lost 0 bases, J lost 4 bases, and 3 bases stayed unmatched. CDR1 DFQATT and CDR2 SNEGSKA come from the germline V gene (reference sequence). Treatment: approximately 9-day PBMC culture with coronavirus spike peptide pools or control peptides (ViraFEST assay). Study-level findings and limits: Median numbers of SARS-CoV-2-reactive clonotypes increased from approximately 21 to 40 (not a significant change). Among reactive clones from convalescent patients, a median 86.3% appeared only post-vaccination. The authors studied relatively few convalescent patients and analyzed no early post-infection timepoints.

As regards this clonotype: Antigen specificity is unknown.

The receptor comes from a human donor who had recovered from COVID-19. The sample was CD4+ T cells from blood, cultured in vitro. The chain has TRBV20-1 and TRBJ2-5; 12 bases map to TRBD2. This chain's CDR3 is CSARDQTSGRETQYF. The CDR3 DNA reads TGCAGTGCTAGAGATCAGACTAGCGGGAGAGAGACCCAGTACTTC.